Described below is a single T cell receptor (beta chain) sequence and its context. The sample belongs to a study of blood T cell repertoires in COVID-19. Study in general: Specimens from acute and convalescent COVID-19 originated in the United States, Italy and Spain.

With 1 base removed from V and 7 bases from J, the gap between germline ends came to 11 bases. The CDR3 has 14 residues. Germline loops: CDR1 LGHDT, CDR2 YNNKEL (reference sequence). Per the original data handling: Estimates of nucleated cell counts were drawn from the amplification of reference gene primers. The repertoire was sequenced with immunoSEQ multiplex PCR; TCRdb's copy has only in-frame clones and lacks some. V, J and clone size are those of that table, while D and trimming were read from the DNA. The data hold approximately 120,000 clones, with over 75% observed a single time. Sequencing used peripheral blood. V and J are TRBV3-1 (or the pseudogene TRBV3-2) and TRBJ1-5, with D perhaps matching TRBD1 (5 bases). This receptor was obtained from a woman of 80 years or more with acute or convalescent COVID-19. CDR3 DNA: TGTGCCAGCAGCCAAGCAGGGCTGGGCCAGCCCCAGCATTTT. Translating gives CASSQAGLGQPQHF.